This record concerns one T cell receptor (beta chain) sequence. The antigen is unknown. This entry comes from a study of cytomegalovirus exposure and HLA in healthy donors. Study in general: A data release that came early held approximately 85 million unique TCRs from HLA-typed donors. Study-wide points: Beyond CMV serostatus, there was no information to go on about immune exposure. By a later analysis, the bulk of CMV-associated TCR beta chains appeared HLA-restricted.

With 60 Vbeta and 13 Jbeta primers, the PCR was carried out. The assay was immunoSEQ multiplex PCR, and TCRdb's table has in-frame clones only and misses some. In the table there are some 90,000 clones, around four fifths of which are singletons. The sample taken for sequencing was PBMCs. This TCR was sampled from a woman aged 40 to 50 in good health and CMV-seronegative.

As DNA, the CDR3 is TGTGCCAGCAGTGAAGCCAGGCTTCAGCCGCAGTATTTT. This gives the protein CASSEARLQPQYF. The chain has TRBV6-1 and TRBJ2-3, with D unclear. CDR1 and CDR2 (germline): MNHNS, SASEGT. This CDR3 spans 13 amino acids. Between the trimmed V and J ends, which lost 0 bases and 10 bases, there was a span of 11 bases.